This TCR beta chain was observed in a study of post-analysis software for immune sequencing data. About the study: The courses of disease that were included comprised relapsing-remitting, secondary progressive and progressive-relapsing multiple sclerosis. Overall study findings and caveats: Pronounced co-clustering by F measure was evident among identically batched samples. Patients used about five TRBV segments, including TRBV5-6, TRBV5-1 and TRBV20-1, more often than controls. Significantly decreased normalized Chao1 diversity was recorded for multiple sclerosis patients relative to controls.

The V end lost 2 bases, the J end lost 2 bases, and 22 bases lay between the germline ends. Per the germline V gene, CDR1 is DFQATT and CDR2 is SNEGSKA (reference sequence). The CDR3 totals 17 residues. TCR beta cDNA libraries included unique molecular identifiers. The source material, roughly 0.9 to 11 million T cells, gave rise to approximately 520,000 cDNA molecules. Each CDR3 protein gets one entry after TCRdb re-called the PCR reads with MiXCR. The sample consists of roughly 200,000 distinct CDR3 sequences, 29% of them appearing once. This clonotype has more than one count but fewer than ten. Its antigen is not identified.

The chain joins TRBV20-1 to TRBJ2-7; D possibly corresponds to TRBD2 (6 bases). This TCR was sampled from a girl aged 2 to 17 with multiple sclerosis. Sequences were obtained from blood. DNA of the CDR3: TGCAGTGCTAGAAAACCGGGACTCACGATCGACCCCTACGAGCAGTACTTC. It yields the protein CSARKPGLTIDPYEQYF.